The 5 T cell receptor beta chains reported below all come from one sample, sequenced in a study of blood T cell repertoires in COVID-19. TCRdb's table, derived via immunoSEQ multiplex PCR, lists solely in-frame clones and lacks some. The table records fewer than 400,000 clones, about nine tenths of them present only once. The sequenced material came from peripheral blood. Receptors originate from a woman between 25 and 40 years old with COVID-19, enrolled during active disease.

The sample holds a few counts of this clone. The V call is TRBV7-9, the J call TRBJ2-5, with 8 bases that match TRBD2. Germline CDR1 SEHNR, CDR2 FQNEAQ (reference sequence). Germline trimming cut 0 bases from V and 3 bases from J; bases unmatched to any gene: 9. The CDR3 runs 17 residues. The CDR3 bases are TGTGCCAGCAGCTTAGCGTTCAGCGGGAGCGCAAAAGAGACCCAGTACTTC. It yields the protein CASSLAFSGSAKETQYF.

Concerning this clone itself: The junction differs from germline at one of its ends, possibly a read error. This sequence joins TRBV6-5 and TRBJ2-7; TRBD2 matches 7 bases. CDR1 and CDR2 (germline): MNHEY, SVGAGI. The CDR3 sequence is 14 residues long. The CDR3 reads CASGVGGSGYGQYF. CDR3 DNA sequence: TGTGCCAGCGGGGTAGGCGGGAGCGGTTACGGGCAGTACTTC.

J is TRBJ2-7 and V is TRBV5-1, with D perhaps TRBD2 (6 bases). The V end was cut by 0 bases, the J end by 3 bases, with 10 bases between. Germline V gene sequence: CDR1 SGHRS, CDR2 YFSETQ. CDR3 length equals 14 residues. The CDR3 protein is CASSLGRENYEQYF. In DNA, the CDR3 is TGCGCCAGCAGCTTGGGGAGGGAGAACTACGAGCAGTACTTC.

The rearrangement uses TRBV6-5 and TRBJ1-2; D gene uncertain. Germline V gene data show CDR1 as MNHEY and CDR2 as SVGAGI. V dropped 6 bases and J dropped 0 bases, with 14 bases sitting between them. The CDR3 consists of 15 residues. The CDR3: CASRSAPGANYGYTF. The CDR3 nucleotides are TGTGCCAGCAGAAGTGCACCAGGCGCTAACTATGGCTACACCTTC.

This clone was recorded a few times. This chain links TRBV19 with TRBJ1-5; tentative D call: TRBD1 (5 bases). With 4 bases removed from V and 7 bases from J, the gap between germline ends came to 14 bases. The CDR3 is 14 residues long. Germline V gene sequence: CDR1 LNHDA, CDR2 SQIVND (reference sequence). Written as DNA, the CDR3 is TGTGCCAGTAGTACCTCCTTAGGGGCACAGCCCCAGCATTTT. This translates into CASSTSLGAQPQHF. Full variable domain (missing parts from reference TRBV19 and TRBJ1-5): DGGITQSPKYLFRKEGQNVTLSCEQNLNHDAMYWYRQDPGQGLRLIYYSQIVNDFQKGDIAEGYSVSREKKESFPLTVTSAQKNPTAFYLCASSTSLGAQPQHFGDGTRLSIL.